This TCR beta chain was recovered during a study of blood T cell repertoires in COVID-19. CDR3 length equals 15 residues. From germline, CDR1 is LNHDA and CDR2 SQIVND (reference sequence). The V and J ends lost 8 bases and 0 bases respectively, with 14 bases between them. The table came from immunoSEQ multiplex PCR; TCRdb's copy has only in-frame clones and leaves some out. The table has about 100,000 clones, approximately 80% seen once. Sequencing was carried out using peripheral blood. The chain recombines TRBV19 with TRBJ1-3, with D hard to call. The source is a man aged 45-60 years with active or convalescent COVID-19. DNA for the CDR3: TGTGCCAGTTACCATCAGGCCTTCTCTGGAAACACCATATATTTT. Encoded protein: CASYHQAFSGNTIYF.